This TCR beta chain stems from a study of T and B cells in COVID-19 patients (dated by TCRdb to about 2020). Some background on the complete study: Using TRB and IGH repertoire sequencing of peripheral blood, the study characterized adaptive immunity in COVID-19 patients who had active infection or had recovered. Over 8 million TCR sequences were analysed in a TCR and BCR sequence repository that covered 35 or so patients and approximately 70 time points. A median age of around 35 years was recorded in the recovered cohort versus 55 to 70 years in the active-infection cohort. The recovered cohort included roughly 19 patients who contributed 20 or so samples, and most of those patients had mild to moderate COVID-19 that was managed on an outpatient basis. A couple of patients belonged to both the recovered and active cohorts because samples were available from active disease and after recovery. As many as 9 follow-up blood samples were collected from each patient, and in some individuals these samples spanned different disease stages. Critical illness requiring mechanical ventilation or ECMO was present in about 60% of the 20 patients in the active-infection cohort. Comorbidities linked to unfavorable COVID-19 outcome were present in about 90% of the roughly 20 patients in the active-infection cohort. Repertoire analyses used an age-matched reference group of around 41 healthy donors who were negative for COVID-19 antibodies as the comparison. On the study overall, not on this receptor specifically: The reported TCR clusters were stated to require prospective validation before clinical use. Patients with COVID-19 were reported to show strongly skewed TRBV/TRBJ gene usage. TRB repertoires were highly clonal in active COVID-19, whereas diversity and richness at recovery rose above healthy donor levels. The recovered cohort had approximately 2,200 exclusive TCR clusters, including 31 low-pGen clusters. The cohort was considered too small for HLA contributions to COVID-19 susceptibility or severity to be assessed. Blood samples obtained from mildly ill patients during symptoms, as well as early samples obtained from severe cases, were available only in scarce numbers. Specific T cell subsets (CD4+/Treg/CD8+) and sorted SARS-CoV-2-responsive or tetramer+ T cells had not yet been sequenced, and these experiments were ongoing.

TRB repertoires were amplified from roughly 250-500 ng of genomic DNA extracted from blood. Sequencing used an Illumina MiSeq. Multiplex PCR with BIOMED2 TRB-A/B primer pools was used to amplify the TRB rearrangements. Illumina-compatible adapters and 7-nucleotide sample barcodes were attached to the amplicons through two consecutive PCRs. Phusion HS II polymerase was used for all library PCRs. Amplicons were gel-purified with the NucleoSpin Gel and PCR Clean-up kit, quantified on Qubit, and pooled at about 4.2 nM. The quality of the amplicon pool was checked on an Agilent 2100 Bioanalyzer prior to Illumina next-generation sequencing. In the original analysis: Annotation of TRB rearrangements was done in MiXCR 3.0.8 with the default MiXCR reference library. Non-productive reads and sequences with fewer than 2 reads were excluded, and each unique CDR3 nucleotide sequence counted as one clone. Clonality, diversity, richness and V-J gene usage were calculated in R 3.5.1. GLIPH2 was used to cluster TCRs by CDR3 similarity, and OLGA was used to calculate generation probabilities. Only GLIPH2 clusters containing at least four unique TCR clonotypes present in at least three individuals were kept. The raw public reads went through TCRdb reprocessing: fastp at Q25, MiXCR clone calling, in-frame beta chains kept. Each CDR3 protein gets just one entry, which takes the most common genes and DNA from the rows behind it. For this entry, the V and J calls and clone size follow TCRdb and not the study's own pipeline. The sample table shows roughly 3,200 distinct CDR3 sequences, and more than 25% are seen once. 25% of the sample is taken by the ten largest.

Trimming takes 3 bases from V and 4 bases from J, and the germline ends sit 10 bases apart. Looking up the germline V gene yields CDR1 ENHRY and CDR2 SYGVKD. Including the terminal cysteine and phenylalanine, the CDR3 comprises 14 residues. Kept here is only the CDR3 DNA, which spans 42 bases and is read in frame from base 1. This clonotype is regarded as medium-sized (0.01 to 0.1%). What antigen it recognizes has not been identified. It has no much larger one-base neighbor in the sample; base qualities were not kept. The source material was blood. This receptor was obtained from a human donor with active COVID-19. Recombination connected TRBV10-3 to TRBJ2-1; D gene: possibly TRBD2, on 7 matching bases. The CDR3 reads as follows: CAISDKGGYNEQFF. The bases read TGTGCCATCAGTGATAAGGGGGGGTACAATGAGCAGTTCTTC.